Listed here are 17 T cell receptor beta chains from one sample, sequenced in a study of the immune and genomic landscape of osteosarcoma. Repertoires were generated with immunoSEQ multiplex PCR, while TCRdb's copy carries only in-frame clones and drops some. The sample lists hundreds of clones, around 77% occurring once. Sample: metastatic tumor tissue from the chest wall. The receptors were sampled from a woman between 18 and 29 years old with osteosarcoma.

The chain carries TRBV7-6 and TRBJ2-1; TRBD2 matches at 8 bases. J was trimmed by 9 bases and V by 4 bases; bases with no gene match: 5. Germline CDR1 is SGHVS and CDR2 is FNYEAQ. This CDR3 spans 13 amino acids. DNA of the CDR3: TGTGCCAGCAGCTCGGTACTAGCGGCTGAGCAGTTCTTC. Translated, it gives CASSSVLAAEQFF. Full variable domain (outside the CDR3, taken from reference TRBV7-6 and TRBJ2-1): GAGVSQSPRYKVTKRGQDVALRCDPISGHVSLYWYRQALGQGPEFLTYFNYEAQQDKSGLPNDRFSAERPEGSISTLTIQRTEQRDSAMYRCASSSVLAAEQFFGPGTRLTVL.

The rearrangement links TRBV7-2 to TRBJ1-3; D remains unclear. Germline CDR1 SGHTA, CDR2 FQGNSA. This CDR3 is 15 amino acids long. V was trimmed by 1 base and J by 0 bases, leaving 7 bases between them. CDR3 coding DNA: TGTGCCAGCAGCTTAGTTCACCTCTCTGGAAACACCATATATTTT. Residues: CASSLVHLSGNTIYF.

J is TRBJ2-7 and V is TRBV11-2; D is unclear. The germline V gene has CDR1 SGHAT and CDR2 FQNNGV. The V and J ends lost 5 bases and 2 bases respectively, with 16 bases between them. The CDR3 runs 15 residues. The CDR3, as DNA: TGTGCCAGCAGCCCTACCCCCGGGTCCGCCTACGAGCAGTACTTC. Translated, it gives CASSPTPGSAYEQYF.

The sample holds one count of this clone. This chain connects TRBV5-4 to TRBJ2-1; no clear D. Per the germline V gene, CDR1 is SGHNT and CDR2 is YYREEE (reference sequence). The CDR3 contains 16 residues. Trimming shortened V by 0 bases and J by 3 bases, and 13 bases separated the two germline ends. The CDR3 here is CASSLVGSDIYNEQFF. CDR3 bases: TGTGCCAGCAGCTTGGTCGGTAGTGATATCTACAATGAGCAGTTCTTC.

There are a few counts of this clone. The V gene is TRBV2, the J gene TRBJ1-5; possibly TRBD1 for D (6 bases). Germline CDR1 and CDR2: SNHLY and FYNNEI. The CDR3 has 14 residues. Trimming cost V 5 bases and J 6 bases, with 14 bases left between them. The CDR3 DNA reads TGTGCCAGCAGTAAACAGGGAGGCGGTCAGCCCCAGCATTTT. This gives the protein CASSKQGGGQPQHF.

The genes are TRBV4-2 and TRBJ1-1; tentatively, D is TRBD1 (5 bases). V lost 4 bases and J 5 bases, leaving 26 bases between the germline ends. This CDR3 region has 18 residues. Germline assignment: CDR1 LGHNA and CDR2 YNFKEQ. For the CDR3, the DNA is TGTGCCAGCAGCCTCAGCAGTCGGGGGGTCAGAGTAGGAACTGAAGCTTTCTTT. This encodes CASSLSSRGVRVGTEAFF.

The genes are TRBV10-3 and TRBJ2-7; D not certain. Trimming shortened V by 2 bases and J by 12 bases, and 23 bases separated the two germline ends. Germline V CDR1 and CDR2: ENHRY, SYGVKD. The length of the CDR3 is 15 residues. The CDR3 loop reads CAISEHLDPAAQLYF. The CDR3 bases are TGTGCCATCAGTGAGCACCTTGACCCGGCAGCCCAATTGTACTTC.

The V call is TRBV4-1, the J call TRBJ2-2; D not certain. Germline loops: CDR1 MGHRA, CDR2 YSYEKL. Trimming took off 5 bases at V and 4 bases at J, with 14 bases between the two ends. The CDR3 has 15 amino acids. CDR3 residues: CASSGVLKSTGELFF. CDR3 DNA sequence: TGCGCCAGCAGCGGGGTCCTGAAGTCCACCGGGGAGCTGTTTTTT.

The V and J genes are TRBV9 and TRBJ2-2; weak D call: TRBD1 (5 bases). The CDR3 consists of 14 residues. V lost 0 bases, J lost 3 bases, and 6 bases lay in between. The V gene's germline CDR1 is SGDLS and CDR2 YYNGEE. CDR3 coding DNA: TGTGCCAGCAGCGTAGTAGGGGACACCGGGGAGCTGTTTTTT. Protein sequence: CASSVVGDTGELFF.

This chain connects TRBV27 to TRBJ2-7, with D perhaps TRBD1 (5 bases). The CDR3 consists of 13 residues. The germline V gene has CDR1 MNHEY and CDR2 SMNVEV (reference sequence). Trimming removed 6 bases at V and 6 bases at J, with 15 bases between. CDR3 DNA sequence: TGTGCCAGCAGCTCCACAGGTTTCGGCGAGCAGTACTTC. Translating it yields CASSSTGFGEQYF.

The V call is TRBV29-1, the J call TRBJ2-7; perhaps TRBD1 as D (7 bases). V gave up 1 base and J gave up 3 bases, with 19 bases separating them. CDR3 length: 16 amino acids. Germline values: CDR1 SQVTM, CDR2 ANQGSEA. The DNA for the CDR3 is TGCAGCGTTGAAGGTCCCCAGGGGGACTCCGGCTACGAGCAGTACTTC. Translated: CSVEGPQGDSGYEQYF.

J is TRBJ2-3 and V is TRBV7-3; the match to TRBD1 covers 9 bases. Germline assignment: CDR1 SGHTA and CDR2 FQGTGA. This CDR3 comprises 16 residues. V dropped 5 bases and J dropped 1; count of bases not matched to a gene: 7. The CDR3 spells CASSTQGAVGTDTQYF. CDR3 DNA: TGTGCCAGCAGCACACAGGGGGCTGTAGGCACAGATACGCAGTATTTT.

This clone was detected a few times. CDR3 DNA sequence: TGCGCCAGCAGCCCTACGGGGGACACCACTGAAGCTTTCTTT. Translation: CASSPTGDTTEAFF. The V call is TRBV4-1, the J call TRBJ1-1; a possible D gene is TRBD1 (6 bases). Germline V gene lookup returns CDR1 MGHRA and CDR2 YSYEKL. The germline V and J ends were trimmed by 4 bases and 4 bases, with 13 bases remaining between them. The CDR3 spans 14 residues.

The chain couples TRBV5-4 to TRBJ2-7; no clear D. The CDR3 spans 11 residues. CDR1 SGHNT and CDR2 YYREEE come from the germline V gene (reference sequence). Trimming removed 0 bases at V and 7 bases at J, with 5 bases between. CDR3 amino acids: CASSLGPEQYF. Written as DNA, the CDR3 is TGTGCCAGCAGCTTGGGTCCTGAGCAGTACTTC.

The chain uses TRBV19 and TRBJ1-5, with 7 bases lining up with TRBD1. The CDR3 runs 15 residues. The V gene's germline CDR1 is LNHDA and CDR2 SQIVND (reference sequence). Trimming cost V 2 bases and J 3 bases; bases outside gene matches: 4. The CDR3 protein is CASSIIGQDNQPQHF. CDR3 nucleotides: TGTGCCAGTAGTATAATAGGACAGGACAATCAGCCCCAGCATTTT.

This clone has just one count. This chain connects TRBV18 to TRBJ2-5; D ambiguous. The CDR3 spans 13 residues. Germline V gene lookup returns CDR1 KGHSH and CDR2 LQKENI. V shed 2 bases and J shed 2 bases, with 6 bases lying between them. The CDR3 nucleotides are TGTGCCAGCTCACCAACTTATCAAGAGACCCAGTACTTC. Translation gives CASSPTYQETQYF.

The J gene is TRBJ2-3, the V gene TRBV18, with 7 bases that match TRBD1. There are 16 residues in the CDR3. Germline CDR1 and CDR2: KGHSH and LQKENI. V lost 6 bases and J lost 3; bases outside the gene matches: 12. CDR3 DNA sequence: TGTGCCAGCTCGGCCGACAGGGTATGGGTGACAGATACGCAGTATTTT. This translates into CASSADRVWVTDTQYF.